This T cell receptor (beta chain) was captured in a study of brain metastases from non-small cell lung cancer. Trimming left V 3 bases short and J 6 bases short, with 11 bases between. CDR3 length: 13 amino acids. Clones were read by immunoSEQ multiplex PCR, and TCRdb kept only the in-frame ones, dropping some. The table lists around 1,800 clones, approximately 80% of them singletons. Notes on this clone: What it binds is unknown.

Notes on the study in general: In nearly 65% of brain metastases, T-cell clones were expanded compared with matched primary tumors. Brain metastases had lower T-cell infiltration than primary tumors. TCR repertoires overlapped largely between brain metastases and matched primaries.

Sequenced material: primary lung tumor tissue. The TCR comes from a donor at least 40 years old with non-small cell lung cancer. The genes are TRBV12-3 or TRBV12-4 and TRBJ1-2; no clear D. CDR3 in DNA: TGTGCCAGCAGTTTTTACACGATCCATGGCTACACCTTC. Protein sequence: CASSFYTIHGYTF.